This is a list of T cell receptor beta chains from one sample in a study of T cell repertoires in aging, cancer and after chemotherapy. One entry per CDR3 protein results from TCRdb running MiXCR on the multiplex PCR reads. The table has a few hundred distinct CDR3 sequences, roughly 60% seen once. The sequenced sample was blood. These receptors all stem from a human donor with a blood cancer. The CDR3 runs from the conserved cysteine through the conserved F or W. Fields, in order: CDR3 length, J gene, clone size, D gene, V gene, CDR3 protein, CDR3 DNA. A D gene is named only where the DNA matches it firmly. Not every row has a clone size; where given, it reads once, few, many or a size class.

15 | TRBJ2-3 | . | TRBD2 | TRBV30 | CAWTPSGRAGDTQYF | TGTGCCTGGACGCCTAGCGGGAGAGCAGGAGATACGCAGTATTTT
14 | TRBJ2-1 | . | TRBD2 | TRBV30 | CAWSGLAIYNEQFF | TGTGCCTGGAGTGGACTAGCTATTTACAATGAGCAGTTCTTC
13 | TRBJ2-1 | . | . | TRBV19 | CASSWPGLNEQFF | TGTGCCAGTAGTTGGCCTGGGCTGAATGAGCAGTTCTTC
16 | TRBJ1-5 | once | TRBD1 | TRBV7-9 | CDSSPSGTGPNQPQHF | TGTGACAGCAGCCCCTCGGGGACAGGGCCTAATCAGCCCCAGCATTTT
14 | TRBJ2-6 | many | . | TRBV19 | CASTPTSGANVLTF | TGTGCCAGTACCCCGACCTCTGGGGCCAACGTCCTGACTTTC
18 | TRBJ2-3 | . | . | TRBV7-2 | CASSLVEVGTPSTDTQYF | TGTGCCAGCAGCTTAGTAGAAGTGGGCACCCCTAGCACAGATACGCAGTATTTT
19 | TRBJ2-2 | . | TRBD2 | TRBV29-1 | CSARQTSGVWYSDTGELFF | TGCAGCGCCCGACAGACTAGCGGGGTATGGTATAGCGACACCGGGGAGCTGTTTTTT
15 | TRBJ2-5 | large | TRBD2 | TRBV11-2 | CASSPGLAEQETQYF | TGTGCCAGCAGCCCGGGACTAGCGGAGCAAGAGACCCAGTACTTC
15 | TRBJ2-1 | . | . | TRBV11-3 | CASSLGGSTYNEQFF | TGTGCCAGCAGCTTAGGGGGCAGTACCTACAATGAGCAGTTCTTC
16 | TRBJ2-3 | large | . | TRBV5-6 | CASSPLEPDPEDTQYF | TGTGCCAGCAGTCCGCTAGAACCTGACCCGGAAGATACGCAGTATTTT
12 | TRBJ2-5 | large | . | TRBV7-7 | CASSPGLETQYF | TGTGCTAGCAGCCCAGGGTTGGAGACCCAGTACTTC
20 | TRBJ2-3 | medium-sized | TRBD1 | TRBV7-9 | CASSSIDRVNNQYSTDTQYF | TGTGCCAGCAGCTCAATTGACAGGGTCAACAATCAGTATAGCACAGATACGCAGTATTTT
14 | TRBJ2-5 | . | TRBD1 | TRBV29-1 | CSVKRGTGQETQYF | TGCAGCGTTAAACGAGGGACAGGACAAGAGACCCAGTACTTC
14 | TRBJ1-5 | few | . | TRBV6-5 | CASSYGQKNQPQHF | TGTGCCAGCAGTTACGGACAGAAAAATCAGCCCCAGCATTTT
16 | TRBJ2-1 | once | TRBD1 | TRBV5-1 | CASSLEDRVGVDEQFF | TGCGCCAGCAGCTTGGAAGACAGGGTAGGCGTCGATGAGCAGTTCTTC
12 | TRBJ1-2 | . | TRBD1 | TRBV7-2 | CASSRDRHGYTF | TGTGCCAGCAGCCGGGACAGGCACGGCTACACCTTC
16 | TRBJ2-2 | . | . | TRBV7-9 | CASSLAPQTVTGELFF | TGTGCCAGCAGCTTAGCCCCTCAGACGGTGACAGGGGAGCTGTTTTTT
14 | TRBJ1-6 | large | . | TRBV6-6 | CASRGQISNSPLHF | TGTGCCAGCAGAGGACAGATAAGTAATTCACCCCTCCACTTT
14 | TRBJ2-2 | . | TRBD1 | TRBV6-1 | CASSGQGYTGELFF | TGTGCCAGCTCGGGACAGGGGTACACCGGGGAGCTGTTTTTT
16 | TRBJ1-5 | . | TRBD1 | TRBV7-9 | CASSPSGTGPNQPQHF | TGTGCCAGCAGCCCCTCGGGGACAGGGCCTAATCAGCCCCAGCATTTT
16 | TRBJ2-1 | large | TRBD2 | TRBV27 | CASSSGRLAGPNEQFF | TGTGCCAGCAGTTCCGGGAGACTAGCGGGGCCCAATGAGCAGTTCTTC
18 | TRBJ2-7 | . | TRBD2 | TRBV27 | CASSPGGLAGRSPYEQYF | TGTGCCAGCAGTCCCGGGGGACTAGCGGGACGATCCCCCTACGAGCAGTACTTC
15 | TRBJ2-1 | . | . | TRBV19 | CASKATPSSYNEQFF | TGTGCCAGTAAAGCGACCCCGAGCTCCTACAATGAGCAGTTCTTC
13 | TRBJ1-2 | . | . | TRBV6-1 | CASSSDRPNGYTF | TGTGCCAGCAGTTCCGACAGGCCAAATGGCTACACCTTC
16 | TRBJ1-4 | medium-sized | . | TRBV11-2 | CASSLGTQGTNEKLFF | TGTGCCAGCAGCTTAGGGACCCAGGGTACTAATGAAAAACTGTTTTTT
14 | TRBJ2-1 | . | TRBD2 | TRBV7-2 | CASSFYGLAGEEFF | TGTGCCAGCAGCTTTTACGGACTAGCGGGAGAAGAGTTCTTC
14 | TRBJ2-1 | hyperexpanded | . | TRBV18 | CASSPPTTYNEQFF | TGTGCCAGCTCACCACCGACAACCTACAATGAGCAGTTCTTC
14 | TRBJ2-1 | large | . | TRBV6-5 | CASGLPIQGDEQFF | TGTGCCAGCGGCTTACCTATCCAGGGCGATGAGCAGTTCTTC
17 | TRBJ2-3 | . | TRBD2 | TRBV5-4 | CASSLRSSGGRGDTQYF | TGTGCCAGCAGCTTGCGTTCTAGCGGGGGGCGGGGAGATACGCAGTATTTT
15 | TRBJ2-1 | few | TRBD2 | TRBV20-1 | CSAQMTSGGPEEQFF | TGCAGTGCTCAAATGACTAGCGGGGGGCCAGAAGAGCAGTTCTTC
17 | TRBJ2-1 | . | TRBD2 | TRBV10-3 | CAISQFSTSGGNNEQFF | TGTGCCATCAGTCAATTCTCGACTAGCGGGGGCAACAATGAGCAGTTCTTC
12 | TRBJ1-2 | . | . | TRBV6-5 | CASSGGVWGYTF | TGTGCCAGCAGTGGGGGAGTTTGGGGCTACACCTTC
13 | TRBJ2-2 | . | TRBD1 | TRBV19 | CATNTGGLGELFF | TGTGCCACCAATACAGGGGGCCTCGGGGAGCTGTTTTTT
15 | TRBJ2-2 | . | . | TRBV19 | CASPQTQGNTGELFF | TGTGCCAGCCCCCAAACCCAGGGAAACACCGGGGAGCTGTTTTTT
13 | TRBJ1-1 | . | TRBD1 | TRBV19 | CASSITGGGEAFF | TGTGCCAGTAGTATAACAGGGGGAGGTGAAGCTTTCTTT
15 | TRBJ2-7 | . | TRBD2 | TRBV6-5 | CASSYSKLAGAEQYF | TGTGCCAGCAGTTACTCGAAACTAGCGGGAGCCGAGCAGTACTTC